This T cell receptor beta chain came from a study of T cell changes during pregnancy in multiple sclerosis. The V gene lost 6 bases and the J gene lost 5 bases, with 10 bases spanning the gap. The CDR3 is 13 amino acids. Germline CDR1 reads MGHDK; CDR2 reads SYGVNS. Assay: immunoSEQ multiplex PCR; the TCRdb copy retains only in-frame clones and omits some. The repertoire holds roughly 93,000 clones, 85% to 95% seen once, with just over 2% in the top ten. The sequenced sample was peripheral blood, obtained after pregnancy. The TCR was taken from a female donor with multiple sclerosis, enrolled in a pregnancy study. The chain joins TRBV25-1 to TRBJ1-4; D unresolved. The CDR3 here is CASRQYQNEKLFF. CDR3 nucleotides: TGTGCCAGCAGACAGTATCAGAATGAAAAACTGTTTTTT.